The table lists the clone carrying this T cell receptor beta chain with many counts. Its specificity is not known. Using RNA transcripts as the source, TCR beta CDR3 regions were amplified. RT-PCR in the first round (using the HTBI primer set) targeted the TCR CDR3. TCRdb itself ran the multiplex PCR reads through MiXCR, one entry per CDR3 protein. The sample lists 500,000 to 600,000 distinct CDR3 sequences; 16% were seen once. Deletions cut 1 base from V and 7 bases from J, with 7 bases between. This CDR3 is 12 amino acids long. Germline V gene data show CDR1 as SGHKS and CDR2 as YYEKEE (reference sequence). The study excluded patients with uncontrolled infection, other autoimmune disease, pregnancy or lactation. The sample belongs to a study of T cells in Graves' hyperthyroidism and ophthalmopathy. Study-level findings and limits: Most expanded thyroid clonotypes above 0.001 also appeared in blood.

V and J are TRBV5-5 and TRBJ2-3; D unclear. This receptor was identified in a woman aged 18-35 years with Graves' hyperthyroidism. The sample taken for sequencing was blood. Here the CDR3 DNA reads TGTGCCAGCAGCTTGCATCGAAATACGCAGTATTTT. Encoded protein: CASSLHRNTQYF.